Presented here are 8 T cell receptor beta chains from one specimen sequenced in a study of T cell responses to AZD1222 COVID-19 vaccine. Profiled with immunoSEQ multiplex PCR; TCRdb holds only in-frame clones, not every one. The data hold 140,000 to 150,000 clones, with around nine tenths observed a single time. The starting material was peripheral blood, obtained on day 0 of AZD1222 vaccination. The receptors were gathered from an adult in good health.

The rearrangement uses TRBV7-2 and TRBJ1-1; TRBD1 matches at 7 bases. The germline gives CDR1 SGHTA, CDR2 FQGNSA. This CDR3 has 14 residues. Unmatched junction bases numbered 6, after V lost 6 bases and J lost 2 bases. For the CDR3, the DNA is TGTGCCAGCAGGTCGACAGGGTATAACACTGAAGCTTTCTTT. Protein sequence: CASRSTGYNTEAFF.

V and J are TRBV6-5 and TRBJ1-2; D is unclear. CDR1 MNHEY and CDR2 SVGAGI come from the germline V gene. Trimming stripped 0 bases from V and 0 bases from J, with 11 bases between. CDR3 size: 16 residues. The CDR3 reads CASSYSNAGSNYGYTF. CDR3 nucleotides: TGTGCCAGCAGTTACTCGAATGCGGGATCTAACTATGGCTACACCTTC.

This clone has only one observation. This rearrangement joins TRBV7-9 to TRBJ2-2; 13 bases align to TRBD2. Germline-derived CDR1 and CDR2 are SEHNR and FQNEAQ (reference sequence). The length of the CDR3 is 19 residues. With 2 bases clipped from V and 2 bases from J, the junction kept 8 bases outside the gene matches. Here the CDR3 reads CASSLPGLAGVYNTGELFF. The CDR3 DNA sequence: TGTGCCAGCAGCTTACCTGGACTAGCGGGAGTTTATAACACCGGGGAGCTGTTTTTT.

This clone was seen a single time. The V and J genes are TRBV5-1 and TRBJ1-1; D gene unclear. Trimming took 0 bases from V and 0 from J, leaving 6 bases between them. Germline CDR1 SGHRS, CDR2 YFSETQ. The CDR3 loop spans 14 amino acids. CDR3 DNA: TGCGCCAGCAGCTTGGTGGCGTTGAACACTGAAGCTTTCTTT. Its translation: CASSLVALNTEAFF.

This clone has just a few counts. The chain joins TRBV9 to TRBJ2-7; 15 bases line up with TRBD2. The CDR3 is made up of 17 amino acids. CDR1 SGDLS and CDR2 YYNGEE come from the germline V gene. The V gene end was trimmed by 2 bases and the J gene end by 0 bases; junction bases not matched to a gene: 3. The CDR3 DNA reads TGTGCCAGCAGCGTGGGACTAGCGGGAGGTTACTCCTACGAGCAGTACTTC. Its translation is CASSVGLAGGYSYEQYF. Filled out from reference TRBV9 and TRBJ2-7, the complete variable domain reads DSGVTQTPKHLITATGQRVTLRCSPRSGDLSVYWYQQSLDQGLQFLIQYYNGEERAKGNILERFSAQQFPDLHSELNLSSLELGDSALYFCASSVGLAGGYSYEQYFGPGTRLTVT.

The chain uses TRBV7-3 and TRBJ1-5; perhaps TRBD1 as D (6 bases). This CDR3 has 13 amino acids. The ends were cut back, 5 bases at V and 4 bases at J, with 9 bases in the middle. Germline loops: CDR1 SGHTA, CDR2 FQGTGA. CDR3 bases: TGTGCCAGCAGCCTGGACAGAAATCAGCCCCAGCATTTT. It encodes CASSLDRNQPQHF.

The chain is built from TRBV7-6 and TRBJ2-1; 14 bases fit TRBD2. This CDR3 comprises 16 residues. In germline, CDR1 is SGHVS, CDR2 FNYEAQ. Trimming at V came to 4 bases and at J to 9 bases, leaving 8 bases not matched to a gene. The CDR3 DNA reads as TGTGCCAGCAGCTACCGGGGACTAGCGGGAGCGTTTGAGCAGTTCTTC. Its protein product is CASSYRGLAGAFEQFF.

This clone was observed once. The chain has TRBV5-4 and TRBJ1-6; 10 bases are shared with TRBD1. Germline V gives CDR1 SGHNT, CDR2 YYREEE (reference sequence). V gave up 4 bases and J gave up 10 bases; unmatched junction bases: 8. CDR3 length: 15 amino acids. CDR3 in amino acids: CASSGRDRGRSPLHF. CDR3 sequence (DNA): TGTGCCAGCAGCGGCCGGGACAGGGGAAGATCACCCCTCCACTTT.